This entry features one T cell receptor beta chain sequence. What it recognizes is unknown. The data were obtained in a study of cytomegalovirus exposure and HLA in healthy donors. Study at large: Genotyping of 430 or so donors showed that around 81% belonged to the Caucasian-associated ancestry cluster.

Unmatched junction bases numbered 2, after V lost 4 bases and J lost 3 bases. The CDR3 spans 15 residues. The PCR had 60 Vbeta and 13 Jbeta primers. Assay used: immunoSEQ multiplex PCR; TCRdb lists only in-frame clones, some missing. This table has roughly 92,000 clones, around 81% appearing once. Study results and caveats: Most subjects had HLA-A and HLA-B alleles reportedly predicted accurately by TCR beta sequences. Common viral pathogens seemed to be connected with several of the most significant clusters, according to a later analysis.

All the people who gave samples were healthy bone marrow donors. The rearrangement uses TRBV5-7 and TRBJ2-7; 15 bases are shared with TRBD2. TRBV5-7 is labeled an ORF, and its function is uncertain. Sequencing was done on a sample of PBMCs. This TCR derives from a woman in her 70s in good health and CMV-seropositive. DNA of the CDR3: TGTGCCAGCAGCCTGGGACTAGCGGGAGGCTACGAGCAGTACTTC. Its protein product is CASSLGLAGGYEQYF.